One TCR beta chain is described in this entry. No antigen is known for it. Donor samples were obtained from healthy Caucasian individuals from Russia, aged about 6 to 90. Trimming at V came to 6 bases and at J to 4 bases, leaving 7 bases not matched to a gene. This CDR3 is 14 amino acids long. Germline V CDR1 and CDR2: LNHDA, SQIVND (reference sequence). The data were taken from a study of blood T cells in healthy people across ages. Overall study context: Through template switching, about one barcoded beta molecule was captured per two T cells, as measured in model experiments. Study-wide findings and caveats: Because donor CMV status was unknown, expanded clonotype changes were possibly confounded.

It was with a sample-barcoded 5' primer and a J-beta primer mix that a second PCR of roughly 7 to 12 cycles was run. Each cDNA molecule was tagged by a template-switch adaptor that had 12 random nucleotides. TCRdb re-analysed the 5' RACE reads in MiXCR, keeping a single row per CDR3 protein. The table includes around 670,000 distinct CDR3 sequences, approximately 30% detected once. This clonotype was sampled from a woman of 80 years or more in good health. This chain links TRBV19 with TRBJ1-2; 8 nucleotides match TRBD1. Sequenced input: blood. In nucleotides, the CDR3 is TGTGCCAGTAGGACCGACAGGGGTGGCTATGGCTACACCTTC. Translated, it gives CASRTDRGGYGYTF.